These 10 T cell receptor beta chains came from one sample sequenced in a study of blood T cell repertoires in COVID-19. Sequenced by immunoSEQ multiplex PCR; TCRdb stores in-frame clones only, minus some. The sample shows around 100,000 clones, 85% to 90% of them seen only once. Sequencing used peripheral blood. These receptors were obtained from an elderly woman with acute or convalescent COVID-19.

In this sample, this clone turned up once. The CDR3 loop reads CASSFLTGGFYNEQFF. CDR3 DNA: TGTGCCAGCAGTTTCCTGACAGGGGGTTTTTACAATGAGCAGTTCTTC. The rearrangement links TRBV27 to TRBJ2-1; 9 bases agree with TRBD1. There are 16 residues in the CDR3. Germline V gives CDR1 MNHEY, CDR2 SMNVEV (reference sequence). V lost 3 bases, J lost 4 bases, and 7 bases stayed unmatched.

A single count supports this clone. The chain employs TRBV30 and TRBJ1-2; D is possibly TRBD1 (5 bases). V was pared by 5 bases and J by 4 bases, with 8 bases between. Germline loops: CDR1 GTSNPN, CDR2 SVGIG (reference sequence). CDR3 size: 11 residues. For the CDR3, the DNA is TGTGCCTGGGGGGCAGGCTATGGCTACACCTTC. This sequence encodes CAWGAGYGYTF.

This chain connects TRBV5-1 to TRBJ2-5; the D gene is possibly TRBD2 (5 bases). CDR1 SGHRS and CDR2 YFSETQ come from the germline V gene. The CDR3 is 14 amino acids. Trimming removed 2 bases at V and 0 bases at J, with 8 bases between. The CDR3 DNA is TGCGCCAGCAGCTTTGGACTGGACCAAGAGACCCAGTACTTC. The encoded protein is CASSFGLDQETQYF. The full variable domain, completed using reference TRBV5-1 and TRBJ2-5, is KAGVTQTPRYLIKTRGQQVTLSCSPISGHRSVSWYQQTPGQGLQFLFEYFSETQRNKGNFPGRFSGRQFSNSRSEMNVSTLELGDSALYLCASSFGLDQETQYFGPGTRLLVL.

This sequence joins TRBV6-2 or TRBV6-3 and TRBJ2-2, with a tentative D call TRBD1 (5 bases). The CDR3 totals 17 residues. The V end lost 4 bases, the J end lost 5 bases, and 20 bases lay between the germline ends. The germline V gene has CDR1 MNHEY and CDR2 SVGEGT. The CDR3 reads CASSSAPGLLITGELFF. The CDR3 DNA reads as TGTGCCAGCAGTTCCGCGCCAGGGTTGTTAATTACCGGGGAGCTGTTTTTT.

The chain carries TRBV27 and TRBJ1-5, with D hard to call. CDR1 and CDR2 (germline): MNHEY, SMNVEV (reference sequence). There are 15 residues in the CDR3. V was trimmed by 6 bases and J by 3 bases, leaving 15 bases between them. The DNA for the CDR3 is TGTGCCAGCAGCTCCGCGGAGAGTGTCAATCAGCCCCAGCATTTT. It specifies CASSSAESVNQPQHF.

CDR3 loop: CASSLAHLSYGYTF. CDR3 bases: TGTGCCAGCAGCTTAGCCCACCTCAGCTATGGCTACACCTTC. The genes are TRBV11-2 and TRBJ1-2; D is uncertain. The CDR3 runs to 14 residues. V lost 1 base, J lost 4 bases, and 10 bases lay in between. Germline CDR1 reads SGHAT; CDR2 reads FQNNGV.

The chain couples TRBV12-3 or TRBV12-4 to TRBJ1-6; D is ambiguous. Between the trimmed V and J ends, which lost 2 bases and 9 bases, there was a span of 5 bases. The CDR3 runs to 12 residues. Here the CDR3 reads CASSLRGSPLHF. The CDR3 nucleotides are TGTGCCAGCAGTTTACGAGGTTCACCCCTCCACTTT.

This sequence joins TRBV28 and TRBJ1-5, with 9 bases that match TRBD1. This CDR3 has 14 residues. CDR1 and CDR2 from the germline V gene are MDHEN and SYDVKM. V was pared by 6 bases and J by 6 bases, with 6 bases of the junction left unmatched. CDR3 in amino acids: CASRTGGAGQPQHF. The CDR3 DNA reads TGTGCCAGCAGAACAGGGGGCGCGGGTCAGCCCCAGCATTTT.

The V call is TRBV9, the J call TRBJ2-5; D might be TRBD1 (7 bases). Between the trimmed V and J ends, which lost 2 bases and 1 base, there was a span of 12 bases. CDR3 length: 15 amino acids. Looked up from germline, CDR1 is SGDLS and CDR2 is YYNGEE. CDR3 loop: CASSVEGQFQETQYF. CDR3 bases: TGTGCCAGCAGCGTGGAGGGACAGTTCCAAGAGACCCAGTACTTC.

The rearrangement joins TRBV5-1 to TRBJ2-3; no firm D call. This CDR3 is built from 14 residues. Germline V gives CDR1 SGHRS, CDR2 YFSETQ. The V gene lost 0 bases and the J gene lost 2 bases, with 7 bases spanning the gap. The CDR3 DNA follows: TGCGCCAGCAGCTTGGTTCTAGACACAGATACGCAGTATTTT. Translating it yields CASSLVLDTDTQYF.